Listed below are T cell receptor beta chains from one sample, sequenced in a study of T cell changes during pregnancy in multiple sclerosis. TCRdb's copy holds only in-frame clones and misses some; the assay was immunoSEQ multiplex PCR. Here the sample spans approximately 60,000 clones, roughly 94% being singletons. This material consisted of CD8+ T cells from peripheral blood mononuclear cells, taken in the third trimester of pregnancy. These TCRs come from a female donor with multiple sclerosis, enrolled in a pregnancy study. Both conserved end residues are part of each CDR3. Each record gives: J gene, clone size, V gene, CDR3 protein. Some rows mark clone size as missing; the rest say once, few, many or name a class of expanded clone.

TRBJ2-1,NA,TRBV27,CASHVGGMAYNEQFF
TRBJ2-7,NA,TRBV5-6,CASSFGQVDYEQYF
TRBJ2-1,once,TRBV27,CASSPELSYNEQFF
TRBJ2-7,NA,TRBV5-1,CASSPGQGASYEQYF
TRBJ1-1,NA,TRBV5-5,CASSLVQGISREAFF
TRBJ2-1,once,TRBV30,CARVESGYYNEQFF
TRBJ2-1,NA,TRBV4-1,CASSQASSNEQFF
TRBJ2-7,NA,TRBV5-6,CASSSETGLYEQYF
TRBJ2-7,NA,TRBV5-5,CASSSQVVFHEQYF
TRBJ2-7,NA,TRBV4-1,CASSQDWHEQYF
TRBJ1-1,NA,TRBV6-1,CASMRVRQGTEAFF
TRBJ2-7,NA,TRBV2,CAGPRLAGAYEQYF
TRBJ2-7,once,TRBV27,CASQSGTDSYEQYF
TRBJ2-1,NA,TRBV21-1,CASSNGSLSGFSYNEQFF
TRBJ2-7,NA,TRBV6-6,CASSRQPVAGGGEQYF
TRBJ2-1,NA,TRBV27,CASSLGTDYNEQFF
TRBJ2-3,NA,TRBV30,CAWSVWAGATDTQYF
TRBJ1-1,NA,TRBV27,CASSWTGSGIEAFF
TRBJ1-2,once,TRBV21-1,CASSKPDRGKGYTF
TRBJ2-3,once,TRBV6-5,CASSYRPHGDTQYF
TRBJ1-5,NA,TRBV7-2,CASSLPGQINQPQHF
TRBJ2-1,NA,TRBV7-9,CASSRLAGNNEQFF
TRBJ2-3,NA,TRBV5-1,CASTPTGDQFTDTQYF
TRBJ1-1,NA,TRBV19,CASSIVDGGEDTEAFF
TRBJ1-5,NA,TRBV5-6,CASSEGVYSNQPQHF
TRBJ2-1,NA,TRBV4-2,CASSPGTEQFF